This entry concerns a single T cell receptor (beta chain). This record belongs to a study of cytomegalovirus exposure and HLA in healthy donors. The PCR used 60 Vbeta and 13 Jbeta primers. Repertoires were generated with immunoSEQ multiplex PCR, while TCRdb's copy carries only in-frame clones and drops some. Of 200,000 to 250,000 clones listed, roughly 70% are singletons. J lost 8 bases, V lost 6 bases, and 12 bases had no gene match. In germline, CDR1 is MNHEY, CDR2 SVGAGI. This CDR3 spans 14 amino acids. Sequencing was carried out using PBMCs. The sequence came from a woman aged 25 to 39 in good health and CMV-seronegative. The rearrangement joins TRBV6-5 to TRBJ1-2, with 7 bases lining up with TRBD1. This CDR3 reads CASRKSGGGGGYTF. CDR3 coding DNA: TGTGCCAGCAGGAAATCGGGAGGGGGCGGAGGCTACACCTTC.